This TCR beta chain was recorded in a study of control samples from healthy donors and cancer patients. This CDR3 region has 16 residues. Trimming cost V 3 bases and J 3 bases, with 18 bases left between them. Germline V CDR1 and CDR2: DFQATT, SNEGSKA (reference sequence). This clone showed up just once. TCRdb keeps only in-frame clones here, not all; method: immunoSEQ multiplex PCR. The sample lists 50,000 or so clones, 90% to 97% occurring once. The clonotype was recovered from a woman between 18 and 29 years old in good health. Material for sequencing was blood. The chain couples TRBV20-1 to TRBJ2-4; D tentatively reads TRBD1 or TRBD2 (6 bases each). CDR3 protein: CSASLTGAELKNIQYF. DNA of the CDR3: TGCAGTGCTAGTCTCACGGGGGCGGAACTCAAAAACATTCAGTACTTC.